What follows describes a single T cell receptor beta chain. No cognate antigen has been identified for it. The sample holds no much larger clone one base away, and base qualities are not on file. The data stem from a study of blood T cell repertoires in COVID-19 (dated by TCRdb to the early 2020s). Describing the broader study: Collaborator samples came from the United States, Italy and Spain and covered acute and convalescent phases of COVID-19. Deeply sampled blood TCRbeta repertoires from subjects exposed to, actively infected with, or recovered from COVID-19 were included in the dataset. Samples were obtained from the ongoing ImmuneRACE study (first 160 participants) and from 950 to 1,500 subjects provided by 6 global collaborators. The material from the prospective study consisted of cDNA or gDNA derived from T cells, B-cell-depleted T cells, or PBMCs. The sample metadata nearly always contained a de-identified subject ID, COVID-19 status, age in years and sex. The repertoires were made available in a free public database intended to serve as a resource for research on the immune response to SARS-CoV-2. Where available, HLA class I and class II types were taken from metadata supplied by the sample provider and were not determined by assay-based typing. Results and caveats for the whole study, not just this receptor: The amount of clinical and demographic metadata varied by source and participant and was provided uncurated.

The CDR3 starts with the cysteine, ends with the phenylalanine, and has 16 residues. Here the CDR3 DNA is all that survives: 48 bases in frame from base 1. Taken from the germline V gene, the CDR1 and CDR2 loops are KGHDR and SFDVKD. V was cut back by 2 bases and J by 2 bases, leaving a gap of 9 bases between them. Collaborating institutions collected whole blood in K2EDTA tubes following their own protocols. For TCRbeta analysis, collaborator samples were shipped as frozen whole blood, as isolated PBMCs, or as DNA extracted from either sample type. TCRbeta CDR3 regions were amplified from genomic DNA using the immunoSEQ Assay, a bias-controlled multiplex PCR. The paper's processing steps were these. Within the assay, amplification of reference gene primers was used to estimate how many nucleated cells each sample contained. To quantify the absolute abundance of each unique TCRbeta CDR3 rearrangement, sequence reads were collapsed and filtered. For each sample, productive Simpson clonality was calculated as the square root of Simpson's diversity index across productive rearrangements. TCRdb retrieved this table from immuneACCESS and kept in-frame rearrangements only. Not all clones are present; in checked studies, unresolved V genes account for under half, and no reason is known for the remainder. That table supplies the V and J calls and clone size; D and trimming were determined from the DNA. For this sample the table gives 100,000 or so clones, of which about 87% were detected only once. The top ten clones comprise 20% of the sample.

This chain is built from TRBV24-1 and TRBJ2-6; TRBD1 might be the D gene, on 6 matching bases. The sequenced material came from peripheral blood. The TCR originated in a human donor in a cohort sampled during active COVID-19. At the DNA level, the sequence is TGTGCCACCAGTGATTCGAGGGGGACTGGGGCCAACGTCCTGACTTTC. Protein translation: CATSDSRGTGANVLTF.